This TCR beta chain was identified in a study of CD8 T cells in ankylosing spondylitis. Quantitative molecular-barcoded 5'-RACE generated the TCR beta libraries. TCRdb recomputed calls from the 5' RACE reads with MiXCR, one row per CDR3 protein. The data show fewer than 200,000 distinct CDR3 sequences, 9.8% seen once. CDR1 and CDR2 (germline): SEHNR, FQNEAQ (reference sequence). The CDR3 sequence is 13 residues long. Between the trimmed V and J ends, which lost 0 bases and 11 bases, there was a span of 11 bases. This TCR derives from a female donor with ankylosing spondylitis or in good health (not recorded which). Sequencing used blood, either unsorted or a sorted T cell fraction (not recorded which). The genes are TRBV7-9 and TRBJ1-5, with D tentatively TRBD1 (5 bases). In DNA form, the CDR3 reads TGTGCCAGCAGCTTAGCGAAGACAGAAACCCAGCATTTT. Translated: CASSLAKTETQHF.